Presented here are 32 T cell receptor beta chains from one specimen sequenced in a study of T cells in Graves' hyperthyroidism and ophthalmopathy (dated by TCRdb to between 2018 and 2021). The method behind the library was multiplex PCR. The sample was run on an Illumina HiSeq 2000. The TCR beta CDR3 regions were amplified from the RNA transcripts. For the first round of RT-PCR on the TCR CDR3, the HTBI primer set was used together with the Qiagen OneStep RT-PCR kit. TCRdb reprocessing: public reads trimmed at Q25 with fastp, clones called with MiXCR, in-frame beta chains kept. Duplicate CDR3 protein sequences are folded into a single record with the most common DNA and genes. The sample includes 660,000 or so distinct CDR3 sequences, with 20% observed a single time. The ten biggest clones cover approximately 30% of the sample. Sequencing input: blood. The source of these receptors is a young man with Graves' ophthalmopathy.

The chain employs TRBV6-1 and TRBJ2-7; D uncertain. Germline V gene sequence: CDR1 MNHNS, CDR2 SASEGT. The V end was cut by 5 bases, the J end by 4 bases, with 12 bases between. The CDR3 extends over 13 amino acids. The CDR3 nucleotides are TGTGCCAGCAGTCCACTGAAACCATACGAGCAGTACTTC. Encoded protein: CASSPLKPYEQYF.

This clonotype occurred a few times. The J gene is TRBJ2-5, the V gene TRBV28; 8 bases map to TRBD2. This CDR3 is built from 16 residues. Trimming at V came to 4 bases and at J to 5 bases, leaving 12 bases not matched to a gene. Per the germline V gene, CDR1 is MDHEN and CDR2 is SYDVKM. The CDR3 sequence is CASSSLTSKRGETQYF. The CDR3 DNA reads TGTGCCAGCAGTTCTCTCACCTCCAAGCGGGGGGAGACCCAGTACTTC.

This clonotype was seen many times. The rearrangement links TRBV30 to TRBJ2-1; no clear D gene. The germline V and J ends were trimmed by 0 bases and 5 bases, with 8 bases remaining between them. CDR1 and CDR2 (germline): GTSNPN, SVGIG (reference sequence). This CDR3 comprises 13 residues. CDR3 protein: CAWSVAVHNEQFF. The CDR3 DNA reads TGTGCCTGGAGTGTCGCAGTACACAATGAGCAGTTCTTC.

This clonotype has just a few counts. This rearrangement joins TRBV20-1 to TRBJ1-5; maybe TRBD1 (5 bases). Trimming shortened V by 6 bases and J by 3 bases, and 18 bases separated the two germline ends. Germline lookup yields CDR1 DFQATT and CDR2 SNEGSKA (reference sequence). This CDR3 is built from 15 residues. The CDR3 here is CSAKDRQPNNQPQHF. The CDR3 DNA reads as TGCAGTGCCAAAGATAGACAGCCTAACAATCAGCCCCAGCATTTT.

This clonotype was counted a few times. This chain joins TRBV27 and TRBJ2-7; D gene uncertain. The V end was cut by 7 bases, the J end by 0 bases, with 13 bases between. Germline V gene lookup returns CDR1 MNHEY and CDR2 SMNVEV (reference sequence). The CDR3 length is 14 residues. CDR3 loop: CASTTDAPSYEQYF. CDR3 sequence (DNA): TGTGCCAGCACCACTGACGCGCCCTCCTACGAGCAGTACTTC.

This clonotype was picked up many times. The gene calls are TRBV3-1 and TRBJ2-7; D is undetermined. The CDR3 is made up of 12 amino acids. Per germline, CDR1 LGHDT and CDR2 YNNKEL (reference sequence). The V and J ends lost 0 bases and 8 bases respectively, with 8 bases between them. The CDR3: CASSQESAQQYF. DNA for the CDR3: TGTGCCAGCAGCCAAGAATCAGCGCAGCAGTACTTC.

The chain uses TRBV29-1 and TRBJ2-7; TRBD1 matches at 10 bases. The CDR3 is 15 amino acids. The germline CDR1 and CDR2 sequences are SQVTM and ANQGSEA. The V gene end was trimmed by 5 bases and the J gene end by 2 bases; junction bases not matched to a gene: 9. The DNA for the CDR3 is TGCAGCGTTCGTTCGTGGGACAGGGGAACCTACGAGCAGTACTTC. It is translated as CSVRSWDRGTYEQYF.

Turning to this clonotype: One end of the junction does not line up with germline, which may come from a read error. The V call is TRBV20-1, the J call TRBJ1-6; 7 bases are a match to TRBD1. Germline CDR1 is DFQATT and CDR2 is SNEGSKA (reference sequence). This CDR3 spans 15 amino acids. CDR3 in amino acids: CSARGSGTENSPLHF. The CDR3 DNA reads TGCAGTGCTAGAGGTTCCGGGACAGAAAATTCCCCCCTCCACTTT.

This clonotype was observed many times. The chain couples TRBV2 to TRBJ2-7; 7 bases are shared with TRBD2. V was clipped by 8 bases and J by 0 bases; unmatched bases: 7. In germline, CDR1 is SNHLY, CDR2 FYNNEI. The CDR3 has 14 amino acids. The CDR3 protein is CASSGTTSSYEQYF. The CDR3 DNA sequence: TGTGCCAGCTCCGGGACTACGAGCTCCTACGAGCAGTACTTC.

This clonotype showed up just a few times. The rearrangement links TRBV7-2 to TRBJ2-1, with a possible D match to TRBD1 (6 bases). Germline V lookup: CDR1 SGHTA, CDR2 FQGNSA. The CDR3 contains 17 residues. Trimming cost V 1 base and J 3 bases, with 16 bases left between them. This chain's CDR3 is CASSLEAGQGIYNEQFF. The CDR3 nucleotides are TGTGCCAGCAGCTTAGAGGCTGGGCAGGGGATCTACAATGAGCAGTTCTTC.

The table lists this clonotype with many counts. The chain combines TRBV6-4 with TRBJ2-2; 9 bases fit TRBD2. Germline CDR1 is MRHNA and CDR2 is SNTAGT. The CDR3 is made up of 16 amino acids. V was clipped by 4 bases and J by 3 bases; unmatched bases: 6. DNA of the CDR3: TGTGCCAGCAGTGCTCGGTTAGCGGGGGACACCGGGGAGCTGTTTTTT. As protein: CASSARLAGDTGELFF.

CDR3 region: CASNFNGLDTGELFF. The CDR3 nucleotides read TGTGCCAGTAACTTCAACGGGTTGGACACCGGGGAGCTGTTTTTT. This rearrangement joins TRBV19 to TRBJ2-2; no reliable D call. There are 15 residues in the CDR3. Germline V lookup: CDR1 LNHDA, CDR2 SQIVND (reference sequence). Between the trimmed V and J ends, which lost 7 bases and 3 bases, there was a span of 15 bases. The complete variable domain, with remaining parts taken from reference TRBV19 and TRBJ2-2, reads DGGITQSPKYLFRKEGQNVTLSCEQNLNHDAMYWYRQDPGQGLRLIYYSQIVNDFQKGDIAEGYSVSREKKESFPLTVTSAQKNPTAFYLCASNFNGLDTGELFFGEGSRLTVL.

This clonotype appeared a few times. The V gene is TRBV30, the J gene TRBJ2-7; 16 bases map to TRBD2. The CDR3 contains 15 residues. CDR1 is GTSNPN, CDR2 SVGIG, per germline (reference sequence). The J segment lost 4 bases and the V segment lost 5 bases, leaving 5 bases of the junction unmatched. This chain's CDR3 is CAWSGLAGGGYEQYF. The CDR3 bases are TGTGCCTGGTCGGGACTAGCGGGAGGGGGGTACGAGCAGTACTTC.

This clonotype has ten or more counts. The V call is TRBV28, the J call TRBJ2-2; D is unresolved. This CDR3 is 14 amino acids long. Looked up from germline, CDR1 is MDHEN and CDR2 is SYDVKM. Trimming removed 6 bases from V and 2 bases from J, with 10 bases in between. The CDR3, as DNA: TGTGCCAGCAGCACGTTCCTTAACACCGGGGAGCTGTTTTTT. Translation: CASSTFLNTGELFF.

Only a few counts were recorded for this clonotype. The chain uses TRBV7-2 and TRBJ2-6; 7 nucleotides line up with TRBD2. The germline gives CDR1 SGHTA, CDR2 FQGNSA. There are 17 residues in the CDR3. The V segment lost 5 bases and the J segment 0 bases; nucleotides outside the gene matches: 7. CDR3 coding DNA: TGTGCCAGCAGCCCCGTCGGGGGGTCCTCTGGGGCCAACGTCCTGACTTTC. Protein: CASSPVGGSSGANVLTF.

This sequence joins TRBV6-2 or TRBV6-3 and TRBJ1-4; D not certain. V lost 0 bases and J lost 7, with 21 bases in between. The germline V gene has CDR1 MNHEY and CDR2 SVGEGT. The CDR3 length is 18 residues. The CDR3 DNA follows: TGTGCCAGCAGTTACTCCCCCTCTGGCCCCTCGAGAGGTGAAAAACTGTTTTTT. Protein: CASSYSPSGPSRGEKLFF.

The table lists this clonotype with a few counts. The chain links TRBV11-2 to TRBJ2-7; D is ambiguous. V was pared by 4 bases and J by 1 base, with 14 bases between. CDR3 size: 15 residues. Germline lookup yields CDR1 SGHAT and CDR2 FQNNGV. DNA for the CDR3: TGTGCCAGCAGCTCGACTGCCACTGGGTCCTACGAGCAGTACTTC. It translates to CASSSTATGSYEQYF. Full variable domain (rest looked up from reference TRBV11-2 and TRBJ2-7): EAGVAQSPRYKIIEKRQSVAFWCNPISGHATLYWYQQILGQGPKLLIQFQNNGVVDDSQLPKDRFSAERLKGVDSTLKIQPAKLEDSAVYLCASSSTATGSYEQYFGPGTRLTVT.

This clonotype was detected ten times or more. V and J are TRBV28 and TRBJ1-1; D perhaps matches TRBD1 (6 bases). Deletions cut 6 bases from V and 2 bases from J, with 13 bases between. Per germline, CDR1 MDHEN and CDR2 SYDVKM. The CDR3 is 14 residues long. In nucleotides, the CDR3 is TGTGCCAGCAGGCTTGGACAGACCAACACTGAAGCTTTCTTT. This gives the protein CASRLGQTNTEAFF.

In its sample, this clonotype was seen a few times. The genes are TRBV5-1 and TRBJ1-1; no clear D gene. Germline CDR1 reads SGHRS; CDR2 reads YFSETQ. V gave up 1 base and J gave up 3 bases, with 10 bases separating them. The CDR3 is made up of 14 amino acids. The CDR3 nucleotides are TGCGCCAGCAGCTTGTTTGCGTTGGACACTGAAGCTTTCTTT. This gives the protein CASSLFALDTEAFF.

Ten or more counts support this clonotype. The chain has TRBV2 and TRBJ2-3; 9 nucleotides agree with TRBD2. Germline V CDR1 and CDR2: SNHLY, FYNNEI. V shed 8 bases and J 9 bases; nucleotides not matched to a gene: 9. There are 13 residues in the CDR3. The CDR3 region is CASGGRAEQTQYF. The CDR3 DNA is TGTGCCAGCGGCGGGAGGGCAGAGCAAACGCAGTATTTT.

This clonotype was counted many times. This chain connects TRBV7-6 to TRBJ2-2; D not resolved. This CDR3 region has 15 residues. CDR1 SGHVS and CDR2 FNYEAQ come from the germline V gene. Trimming took off 1 base at V and 4 bases at J, with 10 bases between the two ends. CDR3 amino acids: CASSLDVLFTGELFF. In DNA form, the CDR3 reads TGTGCCAGCAGCTTAGATGTTCTTTTCACCGGGGAGCTGTTTTTT.

This clonotype came up many times. The chain couples TRBV28 to TRBJ1-1; D is undetermined. In germline, CDR1 is MDHEN, CDR2 SYDVKM. The CDR3 runs 15 residues. V was clipped by 6 bases and J by 0 bases, with 14 bases between them. In DNA form, the CDR3 reads TGTGCCAGCAGCCCCCAGGAGACCCTGAACACTGAAGCTTTCTTT. This gives the protein CASSPQETLNTEAFF.

This clonotype appeared a few times. This chain links TRBV30 with TRBJ2-7; D is ambiguous. CDR1 and CDR2 (germline): GTSNPN, SVGIG (reference sequence). V lost 0 bases, J lost 2 bases, and 8 bases lay in between. The CDR3 has 13 amino acids. The CDR3 bases are TGTGCCTGGAGTGTACTGTCAGCCTACGAGCAGTACTTC. It specifies CAWSVLSAYEQYF. Combining the CDR3 with reference TRBV30 and TRBJ2-7 gives the whole variable domain SQTIHQWPATLVQPVGSPLSLECTVEGTSNPNLYWYRQAAGRGLQLLFYSVGIGQISSEVPQNLSASRPQDRQFILSSKKLLLSDSGFYLCAWSVLSAYEQYFGPGTRLTVT.

This clonotype has only a few counts. V gene TRBV29-1 combines with J gene TRBJ1-2; D call uncertain. The CDR3 has 12 amino acids. The V gene lost 4 bases and the J gene lost 1 base, with 7 bases spanning the gap. Germline V gene lookup returns CDR1 SQVTM and CDR2 ANQGSEA. The CDR3 protein is CSVVGDNYGYTF. CDR3 nucleotide sequence: TGCAGCGTTGTCGGGGATAACTATGGCTACACCTTC. Full variable domain (missing parts from reference TRBV29-1 and TRBJ1-2): SAVISQKPSRDICQRGTSLTIQCQVDSQVTMMFWYRQQPGQSLTLIATANQGSEATYESGFVIDKFPISRPNLTFSTLTVSNMSPEDSSIYLCSVVGDNYGYTFGSGTRLTVV.

This clonotype was seen more than once but under ten times. The V gene is TRBV11-2, the J gene TRBJ2-7; tentatively, D is TRBD2 (6 bases). The germline gives CDR1 SGHAT, CDR2 FQNNGV. V lost 4 bases and J 3 bases, leaving 19 bases between the germline ends. The CDR3 has 16 residues. The CDR3 sequence: CASSYRPGTANYEQYF. The CDR3, as DNA: TGTGCCAGCAGCTACCGACCGGGGACTGCAAACTACGAGCAGTACTTC. The entire variable domain, with the rest obtained from reference TRBV11-2 and TRBJ2-7, is as follows: EAGVAQSPRYKIIEKRQSVAFWCNPISGHATLYWYQQILGQGPKLLIQFQNNGVVDDSQLPKDRFSAERLKGVDSTLKIQPAKLEDSAVYLCASSYRPGTANYEQYFGPGTRLTVT.

This clonotype turned up a few times. The gene calls are TRBV29-1 and TRBJ2-2, with 9 positions matching TRBD2. Looked up from germline, CDR1 is SQVTM and CDR2 is ANQGSEA. The CDR3 is made up of 18 amino acids. V was pared by 4 bases and J by 0 bases, with 12 bases of the junction left unmatched. CDR3 in DNA: TGCAGCGTTGGACTAGCGGAAACAACAACCCCGAACACCGGGGAGCTGTTTTTT. As protein: CSVGLAETTTPNTGELFF.

The chain uses TRBV10-3 and TRBJ1-1; tentatively, D is TRBD1 (6 bases). The CDR3 sequence is 13 residues long. Trimming cost V 11 bases and J 1 base, with 14 bases left between them. The V gene's germline CDR1 is ENHRY and CDR2 SYGVKD. CDR3 nucleotide sequence: TGTGCCTCCGTCCCGGACAGGAACACTGAAGCTTTCTTT. This translates into CASVPDRNTEAFF.

This clonotype was seen more than once but under ten times. The gene calls are TRBV2 and TRBJ1-6, with 8 bases aligning to TRBD1. CDR1 and CDR2 (germline): SNHLY, FYNNEI. The ends lost 1 base at V and 10 bases at J; junction bases unmatched: 6. This CDR3 is built from 15 residues. The CDR3 loop is CASSEVETGVSPLHF. The CDR3 DNA sequence: TGTGCCAGCAGTGAAGTCGAGACAGGGGTATCACCCCTCCACTTT.

This clonotype has just a few counts. This rearrangement joins TRBV30 to TRBJ2-7, with 12 nucleotides matching TRBD1. This CDR3 comprises 15 residues. Germline V gives CDR1 GTSNPN, CDR2 SVGIG (reference sequence). V dropped 5 bases and J dropped 5; count of bases not matched to a gene: 10. The CDR3 protein is CAWVSGTGGLDEQYF. The CDR3 DNA is TGTGCCTGGGTATCCGGGACAGGGGGCCTCGACGAGCAGTACTTC.

In this sample, this clonotype turned up a few times. This rearrangement joins TRBV6-1 to TRBJ2-5, with D possibly being TRBD1 (6 bases). Germline V gives CDR1 MNHNS, CDR2 SASEGT. The ends were cut back, 5 bases at V and 3 bases at J, with 19 bases in the middle. The CDR3 covers 16 residues. The chain's CDR3 is CASSLRQKGVEETQYF. For the CDR3, the DNA is TGTGCCAGCAGTCTGCGACAGAAGGGGGTGGAAGAGACCCAGTACTTC.

This chain uses TRBV7-9 with TRBJ1-1; TRBD1 is a possible D gene (6 bases). This CDR3 comprises 15 residues. The V end lost 5 bases, the J end lost 0 bases, and 13 bases lay between the germline ends. The germline V gene encodes CDR1 SEHNR and CDR2 FQNEAQ (reference sequence). The CDR3, as DNA: TGTGCCAGCAGCATACAGGGCGACATGAACACTGAAGCTTTCTTT. Translating it yields CASSIQGDMNTEAFF.

The chain carries TRBV5-1 and TRBJ2-2; 9 bases line up with TRBD2. From germline, CDR1 is SGHRS and CDR2 YFSETQ. V lost 0 bases, J lost 7 bases, and 7 bases stayed unmatched. The CDR3 loop spans 16 amino acids. CDR3 nucleotide sequence: TGCGCCAGCAGCTTGGATGTTAGCGGGAGTGGCGGGGAGCTGTTTTTT. Its translation is CASSLDVSGSGGELFF.